This entry features one TCR beta chain sequence. Antigen specificity is unknown. About 10 milliliters of peripheral blood were drawn from each donor. Samples each yielded at least 6 micrograms of total RNA. Germline CDR1 and CDR2: DFQATT and SNEGSKA (reference sequence). V dropped 3 bases and J dropped 0; count of bases not matched to a gene: 7. The length of the CDR3 is 16 residues. Primers used in a second PCR of about 7 to 12 cycles were a sample-barcoded 5' primer and a J-beta primer mix. MiXCR was run by TCRdb on the 5' RACE reads, yielding one entry per CDR3 protein. The sample contains over 1,500,000 distinct CDR3 sequences, approximately 40% of which appear only once. These data originate in a study of blood T cells in healthy people across ages. Overall study results and limits: Higher diversity, along with more naive CD4+ cells, distinguished long-lived donors from aged donors.

This chain connects TRBV20-1 to TRBJ2-7, with 11 positions matching TRBD2. The TCR comes from a human donor in good health. Sequencing input: blood. CDR3 sequence: CSAREGLAEYSYEQYF. The CDR3 DNA reads as TGCAGTGCTAGGGAGGGACTAGCGGAATACTCCTACGAGCAGTACTTC.